The entry below describes one T cell receptor beta chain. A junction boundary mismatches the germline segment, possibly from a read error. Of the isolated RNA, all was reverse transcribed, and so the sequenced material was expressed TCRB transcripts. Some clones are missing from TCRdb's copy, which holds only in-frame ones; the method was immunoSEQ multiplex PCR. The data contain fewer than 150,000 clones, 6% to 7.5% of them singletons. This entry is derived from a study of beta chain features in type 1 diabetes. The germline V gene has CDR1 SGHNT and CDR2 YYREEE (reference sequence). This CDR3 has 17 amino acids.

J is TRBJ1-5 and V is TRBV5-4; maybe TRBD1 (5 bases). Sample: central memory CD4+ T cells from blood. The TCR originated in a woman in her twenties or thirties in good health. This CDR3 is CASSQGTGAGVNQPQHF. Written as DNA, the CDR3 is TGCGCCAGCAGCCAAGGAACCGGGGCGGGGGTCAATCAGCCCCAGCATTTT.